The table lists the clone carrying this T cell receptor (beta chain) with many counts. Antigen specificity is unknown. The table came from immunoSEQ multiplex PCR; TCRdb's copy has only in-frame clones and leaves some out. The sample contains approximately 31,000 clones, none of them singletons. This specimen belongs to a study of T cells after posttransplantation cyclophosphamide. Peripheral blood was collected from the related graft donor on the marrow donation day. Per germline, CDR1 SGHTA and CDR2 FQGNSA. The length of the CDR3 is 15 residues. V dropped 5 bases and J dropped 3; count of bases not matched to a gene: 6. Study results and caveats: Skin or GI-infiltrating T cells shared few TRB sequences with blood.

This TCR was sampled from a woman in her 30s in good health and a related stem cell transplant donor. The V call is TRBV7-2, the J call TRBJ1-5; 8 bases align to TRBD1. The sequenced material came from PBMCs. For the CDR3, the DNA is TGTGCCAGCAGCAGGGGGACAGGCTACAATCAGCCCCAGCATTTT. Translation: CASSRGTGYNQPQHF. Full variable domain (missing parts from reference TRBV7-2 and TRBJ1-5): GAGVSQSPSNKVTEKGKDVELRCDPISGHTALYWYRQSLGQGLEFLIYFQGNSAPDKSGLPSDRFSAERTGGSVSTLTIQRTQQEDSAVYLCASSRGTGYNQPQHFGDGTRLSIL.